This is a list of T cell receptor beta chains from one sample in a study of TIL therapy for anti-PD-1-resistant metastatic lung cancer. Only in-frame clones appear in the TCRdb table, and some are missing; sequencing was by immunoSEQ multiplex PCR. This table holds about 4,800 clones, roughly 60% found once. Sequenced material: tumor tissue, taken at baseline. These receptor sequences come from a man between 65 and 85 years old with non-small cell lung cancer. Both conserved end residues are part of each CDR3. A D gene is named only where the DNA matches it firmly. The size field is filled for only some rows; it gives once, few, many or a size class.

TRBD1	TRBV5-1	NA	TRBJ1-3	TGCGCCAGCAGCTTGGCAGGACAGGGGAGAAACACCATATATTTT	CASSLAGQGRNTIYF
TRBD1	TRBV29-1	NA	TRBJ2-7	TGCAGCGTAAAAACGCAGGGGGCCGTCTACGAGCAGTACTTC	CSVKTQGAVYEQYF
NA	TRBV5-5	NA	TRBJ2-3	TGTGCCAGCAGCTTGTCGGCAGGGGCTATAGCAGATACGCAGTATTTT	CASSLSAGAIADTQYF
TRBD2	TRBV5-4	NA	TRBJ2-5	TGTGCCAGCAGCCCTAGCGGGAGGGCCTTCGGGGAGACCCAGTACTTC	CASSPSGRAFGETQYF
TRBD2	TRBV5-1	NA	TRBJ2-7	TGCGCCAGCGAGACTAGCGGGAGTCCCCCCCCCGACGAGCAGTACTTC	CASETSGSPPPDEQYF
TRBD1	TRBV7-3	once	TRBJ2-7	TGTGCCAGCAGCTATACAGGGGGGCCCTACGAGCAGTACTTC	CASSYTGGPYEQYF
NA	TRBV7-9	NA	TRBJ1-1	TGTGCCAGCAGCTTAAGGGCAGGGACGAACACTGAAGCTTTCTTT	CASSLRAGTNTEAFF
TRBD1	TRBV25-1	NA	TRBJ1-4	TGTGCCAGCAGTGATCCTAGGACAGGGGATGAAAAACTGTTTTTT	CASSDPRTGDEKLFF
NA	TRBV5-6	NA	TRBJ2-2	TGTGCCAGCAGCCCTGGTCTGGGACTCCAACTGAACACCGGGGAGCTGTTTTTT	CASSPGLGLQLNTGELFF
NA	TRBV27	NA	TRBJ2-1	TGTGCCAGCAGTTTAAACAGAGAGCAGTTCTTC	CASSLNREQFF
NA	TRBV7-8	few	TRBJ1-5	TGTGCCAGCAGCAGACAGGTCCTCGAGCCCCAGCATTTT	CASSRQVLEPQHF
NA	TRBV4-2	NA	TRBJ1-6	TGTGCCAGCAGCCAAAACCGTGATAATTCACCCCTCCACTTT	CASSQNRDNSPLHF
TRBD2	TRBV19	NA	TRBJ2-5	TGTGCCAGTAGTGGACTAGCGGGAGTGGCGACCCAGTACTTC	CASSGLAGVATQYF
TRBD2	TRBV5-4	NA	TRBJ2-2	TGTGCCAGCAGCTTGCGTGGCGGGAGTGAAACCGGGGAGCTGTTTTTT	CASSLRGGSETGELFF
NA	TRBV7-2	NA	TRBJ2-5	TGTGCCAGCAGCTTAGACGAGACCCAGTACTTC	CASSLDETQYF
TRBD1	TRBV5-6	NA	TRBJ1-5	TGTGCCAGCAGCTTGGGCCGGACAGGGGCGAATCAGCCCCAGCATTTT	CASSLGRTGANQPQHF
NA	TRBV7-3	few	TRBJ1-1	TGTGCCAGCAGCTCCGGTGCACGGGGGCTGAACACTGAAGCTTTCTTT	CASSSGARGLNTEAFF
NA	TRBV7-9	NA	TRBJ2-5	TGTGCCAGCAGCTTAGCGTCTGCAGGGGGGGTTCAAGAGACCCAGTACTTC	CASSLASAGGVQETQYF
NA	TRBV11-2	NA	TRBJ2-5	TGTGCCAGCAGCTTTGAGGGAAAGAGGGCTTCGGAGACCCAGTACTTC	CASSFEGKRASETQYF
NA	TRBV28	NA	TRBJ2-7	TGTGCCAGCAGTTTTTTCTGGGGAACAGGGTCCTACGAGCAGTACTTC	CASSFFWGTGSYEQYF
NA	TRBV6-5	NA	TRBJ2-1	TGTGCCAGCAGTTACTCACCAGGGAGCTCCTACAATGAGCAGTTCTTC	CASSYSPGSSYNEQFF
NA	TRBV28	NA	TRBJ1-4	TGTGCCAGCCGCAGGGCAATGAATGAAAAACTGTTTTTT	CASRRAMNEKLFF
TRBD2	TRBV11-2	NA	TRBJ2-1	TGTGCCAGCAGCTTGGGACTAGTTTTCAATGAGCAGTTCTTC	CASSLGLVFNEQFF
NA	TRBV5-1	few	TRBJ2-3	TGCGCCAGCAGCCAAGGGGACCTTAGCACAGATACGCAGTATTTT	CASSQGDLSTDTQYF
NA	TRBV6-6	NA	TRBJ2-3	TGTGCCAGCAGGACTACCACAGATACGCAGTATTTT	CASRTTTDTQYF
TRBD1	TRBV11-3	once	TRBJ2-5	TGTGCCAGCAGCACGGGACAGGGATCACAAGAGACCCAGTACTTC	CASSTGQGSQETQYF
NA	TRBV6-6	few	TRBJ1-5	TGTGCCAGCAGCTACAGGGTTGAGAGCAATCAGCCCCAGCATTTT	CASSYRVESNQPQHF
TRBD2	TRBV19	NA	TRBJ2-1	TGTGCCAGTAGTATAGAAGGGGACCTAGCGGGAGCGTACAATGAGCAGTTCTTC	CASSIEGDLAGAYNEQFF
TRBD1	TRBV19	NA	TRBJ1-1	TGTGCCAGTAGGGGACAGGTTGATAAGGCTTTCTTT	CASRGQVDKAFF
TRBD2	TRBV2	NA	TRBJ2-3	TGTGCCAGCACCGGGACTAGCAGTGGCACAGATACGCAGTATTTT	CASTGTSSGTDTQYF
TRBD1	TRBV5-6	NA	TRBJ1-2	TGTGCCAGCAGCTGGAACAGGGGGCTTGATGGCTATGGCTACACCTTC	CASSWNRGLDGYGYTF
TRBD2	TRBV2	NA	TRBJ2-1	TGTGCCAGCAGTGAAAGACTAGCGGGTTACTACAATGAGCAGTTCTTC	CASSERLAGYYNEQFF
TRBD2	TRBV5-4	NA	TRBJ2-2	TGTGCCAGCAGCCCCACTGGACTAGCGGGAGTGGGGGGGGAGCTGTTTTTT	CASSPTGLAGVGGELFF
NA	TRBV7-2	NA	TRBJ1-6	TGTGCCAGCAGCCCAGGGGTGGGATCGGGAGCGAGTAATTCACCCCTCCACTTT	CASSPGVGSGASNSPLHF
TRBD1	TRBV7-8	NA	TRBJ1-5	TGTGCCAGCAGCTTAGCTACCGGGACAGGATTAAATCAGCCCCAGCATTTT	CASSLATGTGLNQPQHF
TRBD2	TRBV5-5	NA	TRBJ2-1	TGTGCCAGCAGCCGGGGACTAGCGGGAGCGGGCTCCTACAATGAGCAGTTCTTC	CASSRGLAGAGSYNEQFF
NA	TRBV5-6	NA	TRBJ2-2	TGTGCCAGCAGCTTGCCAGGGCACACCGGGGAGCTGTTTTTT	CASSLPGHTGELFF
TRBD1	TRBV5-6	NA	TRBJ1-2	TGTGCCAGCAGCCCCTGGGACAGAGCTAACTATGGCTACACCTTC	CASSPWDRANYGYTF
TRBD2	TRBV2	few	TRBJ2-2	TGTGCCAGCAGTGAAGCGAGACTAGCGGGCGGGGAGCTGTTTTTT	CASSEARLAGGELFF
TRBD1	TRBV27	NA	TRBJ1-2	TGTGCCAGCAGTGGCGGGACAGTTGGGTTTAACTATGGCTACACCTTC	CASSGGTVGFNYGYTF
TRBD2	TRBV4-1	NA	TRBJ2-3	TGCGCCAGCAGCCGGGGACTAGCGGGAGTAGATACGCAGTATTTT	CASSRGLAGVDTQYF